This T cell receptor beta chain was identified in a study of a mutant IDH1 vaccine in newly diagnosed glioma. Study in general: Treated patients had a mean age of roughly 40 years and a roughly 62% male, around 38% female split. Most patients had radiochemotherapy with temozolomide before enrollment; others had one alone. General observations from the study: The occurrence of vaccine-induced immune responses was seen in 90% to 95% of patients.

This CDR3 is built from 13 residues. With 2 bases removed from V and 0 bases from J, the gap between germline ends came to 8 bases. Per germline, CDR1 GTSNPN and CDR2 SVGIG (reference sequence). Indicated time point: baseline, week 1 (first vaccination visit). The treatment here: pre-vaccination baseline after standard-of-care therapy. Astrocytomas found in donors were new, WHO grade 3 or 4, IDH1-mutant and ATRX-lost. This table comes from immunoSEQ multiplex PCR, and its TCRdb copy is limited to in-frame clones, with some not included. The repertoire holds under 75,000 clones, with about 91% as singletons. This clone showed up just once. Its specificity is not known.

Specimen: PBMCs, collected from a glioma patient treated with radiotherapy, temozolomide or both. This chain uses TRBV30 with TRBJ2-7; TRBD1 is a possible D gene (6 bases). The sequence derives from a man aged 50-59 years with glioma. This chain's CDR3 is CAWSTGHSYEQYF. CDR3 nucleotide sequence: TGTGCCTGGAGTACGGGACACTCCTACGAGCAGTACTTC.